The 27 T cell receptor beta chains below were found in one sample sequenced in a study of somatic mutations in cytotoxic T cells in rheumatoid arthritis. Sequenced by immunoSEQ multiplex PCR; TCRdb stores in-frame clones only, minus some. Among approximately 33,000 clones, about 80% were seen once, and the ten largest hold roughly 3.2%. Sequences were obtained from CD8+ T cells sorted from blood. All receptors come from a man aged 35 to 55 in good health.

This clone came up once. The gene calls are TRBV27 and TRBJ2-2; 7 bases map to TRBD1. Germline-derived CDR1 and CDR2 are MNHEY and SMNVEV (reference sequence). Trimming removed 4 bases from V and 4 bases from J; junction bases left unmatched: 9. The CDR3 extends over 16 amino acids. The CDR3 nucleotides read TGTGCCAGCAGTTACACCCTTACAGGGGTCACCGGGGAGCTGTTTTTT. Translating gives CASSYTLTGVTGELFF.

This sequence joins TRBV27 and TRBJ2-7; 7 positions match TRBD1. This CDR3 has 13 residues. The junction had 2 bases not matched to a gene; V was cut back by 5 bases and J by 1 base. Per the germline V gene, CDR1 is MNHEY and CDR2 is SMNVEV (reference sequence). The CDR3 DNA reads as TGTGCCAGCAGTCGGGACAGATCCTACGAGCAGTACTTC. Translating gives CASSRDRSYEQYF.

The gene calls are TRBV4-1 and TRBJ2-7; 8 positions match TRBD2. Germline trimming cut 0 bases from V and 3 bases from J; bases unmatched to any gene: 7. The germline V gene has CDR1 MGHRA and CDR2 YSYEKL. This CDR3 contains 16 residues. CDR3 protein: CASSQDDWTSSYEQYF. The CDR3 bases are TGCGCCAGCAGCCAAGATGATTGGACTAGCAGCTACGAGCAGTACTTC.

CDR3 DNA: TGTGCCAGCAGTTTGCAGGGGGTGGGTGAGCAGTTCTTC. Its translation is CASSLQGVGEQFF. The chain has TRBV27 and TRBJ2-1; 7 bases are shared with TRBD1. The V segment lost 3 bases and the J segment 9 bases; nucleotides outside the gene matches: 5. The CDR3 has 13 residues. Looked up from germline, CDR1 is MNHEY and CDR2 is SMNVEV (reference sequence).

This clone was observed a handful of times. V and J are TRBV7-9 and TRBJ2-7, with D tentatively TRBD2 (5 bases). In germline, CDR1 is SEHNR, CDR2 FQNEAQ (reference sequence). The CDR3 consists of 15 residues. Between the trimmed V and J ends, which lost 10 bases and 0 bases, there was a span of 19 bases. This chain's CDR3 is CAILDPIGSSYEQYF. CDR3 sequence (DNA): TGTGCCATTCTCGATCCGATAGGGAGCTCCTACGAGCAGTACTTC.

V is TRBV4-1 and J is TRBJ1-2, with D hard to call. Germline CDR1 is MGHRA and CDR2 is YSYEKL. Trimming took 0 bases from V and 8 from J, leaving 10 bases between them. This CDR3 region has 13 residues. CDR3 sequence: CASSQEISWGYTF. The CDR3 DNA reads TGCGCCAGCAGCCAAGAAATTTCGTGGGGCTACACCTTC.

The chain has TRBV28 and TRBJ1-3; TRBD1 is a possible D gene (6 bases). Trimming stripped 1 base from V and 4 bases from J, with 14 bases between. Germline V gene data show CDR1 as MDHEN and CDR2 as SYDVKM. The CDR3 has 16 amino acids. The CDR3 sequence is CASSLLRGAPGNTIYF. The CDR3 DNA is TGTGCCAGCAGTTTATTGCGGGGGGCGCCCGGAAACACCATATATTTT.

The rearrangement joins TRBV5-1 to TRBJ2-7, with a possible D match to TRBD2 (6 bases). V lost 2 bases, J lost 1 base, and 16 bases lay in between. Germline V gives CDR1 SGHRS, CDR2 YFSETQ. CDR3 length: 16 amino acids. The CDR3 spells CASSLSSGLGSYEQYF. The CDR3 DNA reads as TGCGCCAGCAGCTTATCGAGCGGGCTCGGGTCCTACGAGCAGTACTTC.

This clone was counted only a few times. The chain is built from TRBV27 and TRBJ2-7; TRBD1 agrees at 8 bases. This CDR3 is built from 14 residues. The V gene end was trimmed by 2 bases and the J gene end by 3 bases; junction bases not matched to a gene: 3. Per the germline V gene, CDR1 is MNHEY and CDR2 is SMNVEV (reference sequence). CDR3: CASSLTGGVYEQYF. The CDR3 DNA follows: TGTGCCAGCAGTTTAACAGGGGGAGTCTACGAGCAGTACTTC.

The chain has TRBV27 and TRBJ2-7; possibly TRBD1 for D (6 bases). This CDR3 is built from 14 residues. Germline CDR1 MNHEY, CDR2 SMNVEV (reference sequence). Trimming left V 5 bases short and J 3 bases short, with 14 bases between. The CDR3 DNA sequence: TGTGCCAGCAGTACCGGGACACTTTACTACGAGCAGTACTTC. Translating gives CASSTGTLYYEQYF.

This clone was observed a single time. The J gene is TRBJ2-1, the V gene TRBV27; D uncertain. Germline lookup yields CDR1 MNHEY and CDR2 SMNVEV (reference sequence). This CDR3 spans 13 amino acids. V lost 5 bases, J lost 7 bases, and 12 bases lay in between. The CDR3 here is CASSNSEGNEQFF. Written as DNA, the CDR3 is TGTGCCAGCAGTAACAGCGAAGGTAATGAGCAGTTCTTC.

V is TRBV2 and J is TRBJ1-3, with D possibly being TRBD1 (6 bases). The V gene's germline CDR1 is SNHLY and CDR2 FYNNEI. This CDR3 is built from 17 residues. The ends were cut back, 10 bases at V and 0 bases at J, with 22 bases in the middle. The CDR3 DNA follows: TGTGCCACTCTACTAGCAAGACAGGAAAACTCTGGAAACACCATATATTTT. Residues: CATLLARQENSGNTIYF.

The DNA for the CDR3 is TGTGCCAGTAGTCTAACAGGGGGCTATGAAAAACTGTTTTTT. This sequence encodes CASSLTGGYEKLFF. The chain combines TRBV19 with TRBJ1-4; 9 nucleotides match TRBD1. The length of the CDR3 is 14 residues. Unmatched junction bases numbered 4, after V lost 5 bases and J lost 6 bases. Germline V gene sequence: CDR1 LNHDA, CDR2 SQIVND (reference sequence).

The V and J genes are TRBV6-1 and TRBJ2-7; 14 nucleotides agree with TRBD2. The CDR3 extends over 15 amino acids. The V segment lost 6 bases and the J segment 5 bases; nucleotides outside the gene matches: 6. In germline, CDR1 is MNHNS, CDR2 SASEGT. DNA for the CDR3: TGTGCCAGCAGGGCCGGGACTAGCGGGAGAAACGAGCAGTACTTC. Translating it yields CASRAGTSGRNEQYF.

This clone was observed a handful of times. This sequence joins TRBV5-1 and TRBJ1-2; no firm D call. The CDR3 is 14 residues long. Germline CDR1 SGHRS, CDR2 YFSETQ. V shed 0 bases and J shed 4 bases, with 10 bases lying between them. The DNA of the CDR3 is TGCGCCAGCAGCTTGGCAGGTATGAGCTATGGCTACACCTTC. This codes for CASSLAGMSYGYTF.

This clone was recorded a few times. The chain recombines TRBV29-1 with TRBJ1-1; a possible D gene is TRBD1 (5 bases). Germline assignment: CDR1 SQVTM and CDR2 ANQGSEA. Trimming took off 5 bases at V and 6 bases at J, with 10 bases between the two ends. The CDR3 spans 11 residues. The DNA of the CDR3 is TGCAGCGTTCAGGGAGTCTCTGAAGCTTTCTTT. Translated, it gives CSVQGVSEAFF.

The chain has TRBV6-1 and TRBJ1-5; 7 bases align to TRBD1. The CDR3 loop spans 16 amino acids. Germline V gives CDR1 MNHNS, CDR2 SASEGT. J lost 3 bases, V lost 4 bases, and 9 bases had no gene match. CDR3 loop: CASSAVKGAPNQPQHF. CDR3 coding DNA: TGTGCCAGCAGTGCTGTAAAGGGGGCCCCCAATCAGCCCCAGCATTTT.

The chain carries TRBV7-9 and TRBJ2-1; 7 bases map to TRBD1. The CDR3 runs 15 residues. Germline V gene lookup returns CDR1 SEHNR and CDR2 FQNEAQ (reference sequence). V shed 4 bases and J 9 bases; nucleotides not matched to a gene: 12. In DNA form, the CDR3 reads TGTGCCAGCAGCTCAAGCCGGGACAGCCTAGGTGAGCAGTTCTTC. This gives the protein CASSSSRDSLGEQFF. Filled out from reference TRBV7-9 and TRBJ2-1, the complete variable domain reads DTGVSQNPRHKITKRGQNVTFRCDPISEHNRLYWYRQTLGQGPEFLTYFQNEAQLEKSRLLSDRFSAERPKGSFSTLEIQRTEQGDSAMYLCASSSSRDSLGEQFFGPGTRLTVL.

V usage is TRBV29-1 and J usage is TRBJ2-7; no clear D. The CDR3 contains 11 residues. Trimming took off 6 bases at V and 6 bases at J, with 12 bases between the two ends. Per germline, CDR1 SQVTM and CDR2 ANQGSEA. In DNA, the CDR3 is TGCAGCGTACCGCTTAGTGGCGAGCAGTACTTC. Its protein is CSVPLSGEQYF.

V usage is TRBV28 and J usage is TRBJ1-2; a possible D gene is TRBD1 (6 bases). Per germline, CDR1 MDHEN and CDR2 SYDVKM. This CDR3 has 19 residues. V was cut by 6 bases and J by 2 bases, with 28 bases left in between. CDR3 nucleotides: TGTGCCAGCAGCCCAACCTTCGACCAGGGGCCGCTGATCAACTATGGCTACACCTTC. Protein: CASSPTFDQGPLINYGYTF.

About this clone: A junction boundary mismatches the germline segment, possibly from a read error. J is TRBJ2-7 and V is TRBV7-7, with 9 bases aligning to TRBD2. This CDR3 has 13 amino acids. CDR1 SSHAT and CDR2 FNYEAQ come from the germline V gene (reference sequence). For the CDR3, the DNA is TGTGCCAGCAGCCTAGCTAGCGGGACCGAGCAGTACTTC. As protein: CASSLASGTEQYF.

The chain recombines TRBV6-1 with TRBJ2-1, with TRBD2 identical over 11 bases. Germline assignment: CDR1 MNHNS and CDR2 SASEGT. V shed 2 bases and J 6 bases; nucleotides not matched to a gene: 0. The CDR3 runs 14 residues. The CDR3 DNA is TGTGCCAGCAGTGAACTAGCGGGAGGCAATGAGCAGTTCTTC. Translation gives CASSELAGGNEQFF.

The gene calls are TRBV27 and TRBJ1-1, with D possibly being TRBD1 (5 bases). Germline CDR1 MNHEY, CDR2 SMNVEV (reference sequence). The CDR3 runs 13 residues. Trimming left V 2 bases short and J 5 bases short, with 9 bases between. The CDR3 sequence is CASSLRGSTEAFF. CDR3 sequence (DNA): TGTGCCAGCAGTTTAAGGGGATCAACTGAAGCTTTCTTT.

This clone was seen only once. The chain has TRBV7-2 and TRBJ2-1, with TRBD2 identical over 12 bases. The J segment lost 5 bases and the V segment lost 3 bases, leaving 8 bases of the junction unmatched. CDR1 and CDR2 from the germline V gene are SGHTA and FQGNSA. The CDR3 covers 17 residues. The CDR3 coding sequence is TGTGCCAGCAGCTTCGAATACCGGACTAGCGGGAACAATGAGCAGTTCTTC. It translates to CASSFEYRTSGNNEQFF.

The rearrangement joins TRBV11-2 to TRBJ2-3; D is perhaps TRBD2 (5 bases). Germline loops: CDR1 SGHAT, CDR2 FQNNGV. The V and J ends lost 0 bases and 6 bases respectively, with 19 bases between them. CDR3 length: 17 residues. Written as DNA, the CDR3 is TGTGCCAGCAGCTTAGAACCGACGGTCCTTTCGGGGGATACGCAGTATTTT. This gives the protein CASSLEPTVLSGDTQYF.

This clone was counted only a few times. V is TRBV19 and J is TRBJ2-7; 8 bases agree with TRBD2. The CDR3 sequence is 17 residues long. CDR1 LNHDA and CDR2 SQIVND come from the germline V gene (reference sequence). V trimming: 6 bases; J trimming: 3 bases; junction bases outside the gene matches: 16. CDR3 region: CASSHRSGGPISYEQYF. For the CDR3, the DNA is TGTGCCAGTAGCCATAGATCGGGAGGGCCTATAAGCTACGAGCAGTACTTC.

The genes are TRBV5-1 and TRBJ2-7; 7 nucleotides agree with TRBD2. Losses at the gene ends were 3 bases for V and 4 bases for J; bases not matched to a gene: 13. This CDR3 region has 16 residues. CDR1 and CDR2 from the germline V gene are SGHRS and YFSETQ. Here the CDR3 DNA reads TGCGCCAGCAGCTCGGGGGAGGGACTCCACCTTTACGAGCAGTACTTC. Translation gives CASSSGEGLHLYEQYF.